These 18 T cell receptor beta chains share one sample of origin, sequenced in a study of T cell responses to AZD1222 COVID-19 vaccine. Assay used: immunoSEQ multiplex PCR; TCRdb lists only in-frame clones, some missing. Here the sample spans about 60,000 clones, less than 90% being singletons. The sequencing here drew on peripheral blood, taken 28 days after the second AZD1222 dose. The receptor set was obtained from an adult who received the AZD1222 COVID-19 vaccine.

This clone appeared a few times. The rearrangement links TRBV2 to TRBJ2-5; 7 positions agree with TRBD2. The CDR3 is 15 residues long. Germline-derived CDR1 and CDR2 are SNHLY and FYNNEI. The V and J ends lost 7 bases and 5 bases, in that order; junction bases with no gene match: 13. The chain's CDR3 is CASNPGLVARETQYF. DNA for the CDR3: TGTGCCAGCAATCCCGGACTAGTCGCTCGGGAGACCCAGTACTTC.

The V call is TRBV28, the J call TRBJ1-3, with D unresolved. CDR1 is MDHEN and CDR2 is SYDVKM in the germline V gene. V shed 3 bases and J shed 2 bases, with 8 bases lying between them. CDR3 length: 14 residues. CDR3 nucleotides: TGTGCCAGCAGTTTTACCTCTACTGGAAACACCATATATTTT. As protein: CASSFTSTGNTIYF. Together with reference TRBV28 and TRBJ1-3, the CDR3 gives the full variable domain: DVKVTQSSRYLVKRTGEKVFLECVQDMDHENMFWYRQDPGLGLRLIYFSYDVKMKEKGDIPEGYSVSREKKERFSLILESASTNQTSMYLCASSFTSTGNTIYFGEGSWLTVV.

The chain has TRBV3-1 (or the pseudogene TRBV3-2) and TRBJ2-5; TRBD1 matches at 7 bases. Germline V gene lookup returns CDR1 LGHDT and CDR2 YNNKEL (reference sequence). The CDR3 extends over 15 amino acids. The V and J ends lost 4 bases and 5 bases, in that order; junction bases with no gene match: 10. The CDR3 nucleotides read TGTGCCAGCAGCCGGTCGTCACAGGGGAGCGAGACCCAGTACTTC. Protein: CASSRSSQGSETQYF.

The rearrangement links TRBV28 to TRBJ1-5; perhaps TRBD1 as D (5 bases). CDR1 is MDHEN, CDR2 SYDVKM, per germline. The CDR3 covers 13 residues. Trimming shortened V by 5 bases and J by 2 bases, and 7 bases separated the two germline ends. CDR3 coding DNA: TGTGCCAGCAGTAGGGGTCGCAATCAGCCCCAGCATTTT. Translating gives CASSRGRNQPQHF. The full variable domain, in which reference TRBV28 and TRBJ1-5 provide the parts outside the CDR3, is DVKVTQSSRYLVKRTGEKVFLECVQDMDHENMFWYRQDPGLGLRLIYFSYDVKMKEKGDIPEGYSVSREKKERFSLILESASTNQTSMYLCASSRGRNQPQHFGDGTRLSIL.

The chain couples TRBV19 to TRBJ2-6; 8 bases map to TRBD1. The CDR3 is 14 residues long. V was clipped by 8 bases and J by 2 bases; unmatched bases: 2. Germline V lookup: CDR1 LNHDA, CDR2 SQIVND (reference sequence). In nucleotides, the CDR3 is TGTGCCAGTTCGGACAGGGCTGGGGCCAACGTCCTGACTTTC. Its translation is CASSDRAGANVLTF.

The rearrangement joins TRBV21-1 to TRBJ1-2. TRBV21-1 represents a pseudogene. The CDR3 extends over 14 amino acids. The CDR3 coding sequence is TGTGCCAGCAGCTACGGGGGGGGTATGAAAGGCTACACCTTC. It encodes CASSYGGGMKGYTF.

V is TRBV4-2 and J is TRBJ1-1; 7 bases map to TRBD1. CDR1 is LGHNA, CDR2 YNFKEQ, per germline. The CDR3 loop spans 15 amino acids. V shed 3 bases and J 0 bases; nucleotides not matched to a gene: 4. Here the CDR3 reads CASSQGTDMNTEAFF. CDR3 sequence (DNA): TGTGCCAGCAGCCAGGGGACAGACATGAACACTGAAGCTTTCTTT.

The chain recombines TRBV5-6 with TRBJ1-5; D gene ambiguous. This CDR3 has 13 residues. Trimming cost V 2 bases and J 1 base, with 4 bases left between them. The germline CDR1 and CDR2 sequences are SGHDT and YYEEEE. The CDR3 here is CASSFMSNQPQHF. In DNA form, the CDR3 reads TGTGCCAGCAGCTTTATGAGCAATCAGCCCCAGCATTTT.

J is TRBJ1-1 and V is TRBV7-2; D unresolved. Germline-derived CDR1 and CDR2 are SGHTA and FQGNSA. The germline V and J ends were trimmed by 0 bases and 10 bases, with 18 bases remaining between them. The CDR3 loop spans 15 amino acids. Here the CDR3 reads CASSLAVAVGSAAFF. In DNA form, the CDR3 reads TGTGCCAGCAGCTTAGCGGTGGCTGTTGGTAGCGCAGCTTTCTTT.

This clone was seen only once. For the CDR3, the DNA is TGTGCCAGCTCACCCGACATCTCTGGAAACACCATATATTTT. Encoded protein: CASSPDISGNTIYF. The V call is TRBV18, the J call TRBJ1-3; D remains unclear. The CDR3 is 14 residues long. Looked up from germline, CDR1 is KGHSH and CDR2 is LQKENI. Trimming pared 3 bases from V and 0 bases from J, leaving 6 bases between.

The chain is built from TRBV28 and TRBJ1-1; D is possibly TRBD1 (5 bases). The CDR3 length is 15 residues. V was trimmed by 10 bases and J by 1 base, leaving 19 bases between them. The germline V gene has CDR1 MDHEN and CDR2 SYDVKM. CDR3 region: CATSSTGGGNTEAFF. CDR3 sequence (DNA): TGTGCCACCTCATCAACCGGGGGGGGGAACACTGAAGCTTTCTTT.

The chain is built from TRBV12-3 or TRBV12-4 and TRBJ1-1, with no clear D. Trimming took off 5 bases at V and 7 bases at J, with 14 bases between the two ends. The CDR3 totals 13 residues. As DNA, the CDR3 is TGTGCCAGCAGTCCTCCGGGCCGCCTTGAAGCTTTCTTT. It translates to CASSPPGRLEAFF.

The chain recombines TRBV9 with TRBJ2-1, with 12 bases fitting TRBD2. The V segment lost 2 bases and the J segment 4 bases; nucleotides outside the gene matches: 1. This CDR3 is 15 amino acids long. CDR1 and CDR2 from the germline V gene are SGDLS and YYNGEE. In nucleotides, the CDR3 is TGTGCCAGCAGCGTCGGGACTAGCGGGTACAATGAGCAGTTCTTC. Translation: CASSVGTSGYNEQFF.

The V call is TRBV7-3, the J call TRBJ2-7; D possibly matches TRBD1 or TRBD2 (5 bases each). The germline V and J ends were trimmed by 5 bases and 3 bases, with 14 bases remaining between them. Germline assignment: CDR1 SGHTA and CDR2 FQGTGA. This CDR3 comprises 14 residues. DNA of the CDR3: TGTGCCAGCAGCCAGGGACCGGGGTACTACGAGCAGTACTTC. Translated, it gives CASSQGPGYYEQYF.

A few counts support this clone. V is TRBV3-1 (or the pseudogene TRBV3-2) and J is TRBJ1-1; TRBD1 aligns across 8 bases. Trimming cost V 4 bases and J 0 bases; bases outside gene matches: 10. Per the germline V gene, CDR1 is LGHDT and CDR2 is YNNKEL (reference sequence). This CDR3 region has 17 residues. This CDR3 is CASSLGQGVDLNTEAFF. CDR3 DNA sequence: TGTGCCAGCAGCCTTGGACAGGGAGTTGATCTGAACACTGAAGCTTTCTTT.

This clone has a single count. The chain combines TRBV6-1 with TRBJ1-5; 8 bases are a match to TRBD1. The CDR3 is 17 residues long. Germline CDR1 and CDR2: MNHNS and SASEGT. With V trimmed by 4 bases and J by 1 base, 9 bases remained unmatched. The CDR3 spells CASSVTFRGPSNQPQHF. The CDR3 DNA follows: TGTGCCAGCAGTGTCACCTTCAGGGGGCCCAGCAATCAGCCCCAGCATTTT.

The chain combines TRBV2 with TRBJ1-2, with 9 bases identical to TRBD1. The CDR3 has 13 residues. V was clipped by 5 bases and J by 8 bases; unmatched bases: 6. Germline-derived CDR1 and CDR2 are SNHLY and FYNNEI. The CDR3 reads CASSLQGASGYTF. The DNA for the CDR3 is TGTGCCAGCAGTTTACAGGGGGCGAGCGGCTACACCTTC.

This clone was observed once. This chain connects TRBV6-2 or TRBV6-3 to TRBJ2-3; maybe TRBD2 (6 bases). The germline V gene has CDR1 MNHEY and CDR2 SVGEGT. There are 15 residues in the CDR3. The V gene lost 2 bases and the J gene lost 4 bases, with 13 bases spanning the gap. CDR3 region: CASSYVGGHADTQYF. For the CDR3, the DNA is TGTGCCAGCAGTTACGTGGGGGGTCACGCAGATACGCAGTATTTT.